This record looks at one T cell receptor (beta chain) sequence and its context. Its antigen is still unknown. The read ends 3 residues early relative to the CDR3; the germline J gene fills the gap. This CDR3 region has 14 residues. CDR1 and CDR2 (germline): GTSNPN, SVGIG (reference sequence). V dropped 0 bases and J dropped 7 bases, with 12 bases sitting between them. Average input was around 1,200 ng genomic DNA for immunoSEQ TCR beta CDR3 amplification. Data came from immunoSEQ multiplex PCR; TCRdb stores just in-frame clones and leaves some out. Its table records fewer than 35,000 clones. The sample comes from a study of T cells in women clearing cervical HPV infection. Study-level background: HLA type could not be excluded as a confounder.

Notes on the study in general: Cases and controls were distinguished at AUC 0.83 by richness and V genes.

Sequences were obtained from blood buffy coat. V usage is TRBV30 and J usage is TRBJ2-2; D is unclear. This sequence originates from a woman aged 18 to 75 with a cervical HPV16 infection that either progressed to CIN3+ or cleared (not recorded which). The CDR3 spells CAWSVGSIGGELFF. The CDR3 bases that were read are TGTGCCTGGAGTGTAGGGTCCATTGGCGGGGAG.